The TCR beta chain under discussion was sequenced for a study of cytomegalovirus exposure and HLA in healthy donors. PCR involved 60 Vbeta and 13 Jbeta primers. Libraries were prepared by immunoSEQ multiplex PCR; TCRdb keeps only in-frame clonotypes and omits some of them. Among more than 150,000 clones listed, roughly 88% were seen once. The germline gives CDR1 MGHRA, CDR2 YSYEKL. The CDR3 extends over 15 amino acids. V was shortened by 6 bases and J by 0 bases, with 14 bases between the two germline ends. The V gene is TRBV4-1, the J gene TRBJ1-2, with D perhaps matching TRBD1 (6 bases). This sequence originates from a man aged 18 to 30 in good health and CMV-seropositive. The specimen was PBMCs. The CDR3, as DNA: TGCGCCAGCAGATTTATGGACAGTCCTAACTATGGCTACACCTTC. It specifies CASRFMDSPNYGYTF.